A single sample gave rise to the 8 T cell receptor beta chains below, sequenced in a study of cytomegalovirus exposure and HLA in healthy donors. PCR amplification relied on 60 Vbeta primers (plus 13 Jbeta primers). Profiling relied on immunoSEQ multiplex PCR, and the TCRdb table lists in-frame clones only, not all of them. The sample contains some 200,000 clones, 75% to 85% of which appear only once. The sequencing sample was made of PBMCs. The receptors stem from a woman aged 18-29 years in good health and CMV-seronegative.

The chain links TRBV5-1 to TRBJ2-1, with TRBD1 matching over 10 bases. The CDR3 totals 16 residues. With 4 bases clipped from V and 5 bases from J, the junction kept 9 bases outside the gene matches. The germline V gene has CDR1 SGHRS and CDR2 YFSETQ. The CDR3 DNA follows: TGCGCCAGCAGCGGAACCGGGACAGGGGTTAACAATGAGCAGTTCTTC. It is translated as CASSGTGTGVNNEQFF.

The rearrangement joins TRBV9 to TRBJ2-5; D unresolved. V was shortened by 7 bases and J by 2 bases, with 12 bases between the two germline ends. CDR1 is SGDLS and CDR2 is YYNGEE in the germline V gene. This CDR3 contains 13 residues. CDR3 protein: CASSDTVQETQYF. In DNA form, the CDR3 reads TGTGCCAGCTCTGACACAGTACAAGAGACCCAGTACTTC.

CDR3 sequence: CASSERATGELFF. CDR3 nucleotides: TGTGCCAGCAGTGAGAGGGCAACCGGGGAGCTGTTTTTT. The chain joins TRBV25-1 to TRBJ2-2, with D perhaps matching TRBD2 (5 bases). CDR3 length: 13 residues. CDR1 MGHDK and CDR2 SYGVNS come from the germline V gene. V gave up 3 bases and J gave up 5 bases, with 7 bases separating them.

This sequence joins TRBV15 and TRBJ2-7; unclear D gene. Deletions cut 1 base from V and 5 bases from J, with 9 bases between. CDR3 length: 13 residues. Germline CDR1 reads LNHNV; CDR2 reads YYDKDF (reference sequence). CDR3: CATSRVLLNEQYF. In DNA, the CDR3 is TGTGCCACCAGCAGAGTACTCCTGAACGAGCAGTACTTC.

The V gene is TRBV6-5, the J gene TRBJ2-3; possible D gene TRBD2, 7 bases. Trimming removed 2 bases at V and 2 bases at J, with 14 bases between. CDR1 and CDR2 from the germline V gene are MNHEY and SVGAGI. This CDR3 region has 16 residues. CDR3 nucleotide sequence: TGTGCCAGCAGTTACGTTCGGGGGGCCTTCACAGATACGCAGTATTTT. Its translation: CASSYVRGAFTDTQYF.

The chain links TRBV2 to TRBJ1-1; 11 bases are a match to TRBD1. V shed 8 bases and J 8 bases; nucleotides not matched to a gene: 10. The germline V gene encodes CDR1 SNHLY and CDR2 FYNNEI. This CDR3 region has 14 residues. The CDR3 region is CASVVMDRGLEAFF. The CDR3 bases are TGTGCCAGCGTAGTTATGGACAGGGGGCTAGAAGCTTTCTTT. Full variable domain (outside the CDR3, taken from reference TRBV2 and TRBJ1-1): EPEVTQTPSHQVTQMGQEVILRCVPISNHLYFYWYRQILGQKVEFLVSFYNNEISEKSEIFDDQFSVERPDGSNFTLKIRSTKLEDSAMYFCASVVMDRGLEAFFGQGTRLTVV.

In nucleotides, the CDR3 is TGTGCCACCGGGACAGGGAGGACAGATACGCAGTATTTT. It codes for CATGTGRTDTQYF. J is TRBJ2-3 and V is TRBV19; TRBD1 matches 9 bases. The junction had 5 bases not matched to a gene; V was cut back by 10 bases and J by 3 bases. The CDR3 is 13 residues long. Germline CDR1 and CDR2: LNHDA and SQIVND (reference sequence). Supplemented by reference TRBV19 and TRBJ2-3, the full variable domain reads DGGITQSPKYLFRKEGQNVTLSCEQNLNHDAMYWYRQDPGQGLRLIYYSQIVNDFQKGDIAEGYSVSREKKESFPLTVTSAQKNPTAFYLCATGTGRTDTQYFGPGTRLTVL.

This clone was detected only a few times. The V call is TRBV2, the J call TRBJ1-4, with D possibly TRBD1 on 6 matching bases. The CDR3 has 14 amino acids. Trimming left V 4 bases short and J 8 bases short, with 14 bases between. Germline CDR1 SNHLY, CDR2 FYNNEI. The CDR3 bases are TGTGCCAGCAGTGGGGGGCCGCGTATGGAAAAACTGTTTTTT. Translated, it gives CASSGGPRMEKLFF.